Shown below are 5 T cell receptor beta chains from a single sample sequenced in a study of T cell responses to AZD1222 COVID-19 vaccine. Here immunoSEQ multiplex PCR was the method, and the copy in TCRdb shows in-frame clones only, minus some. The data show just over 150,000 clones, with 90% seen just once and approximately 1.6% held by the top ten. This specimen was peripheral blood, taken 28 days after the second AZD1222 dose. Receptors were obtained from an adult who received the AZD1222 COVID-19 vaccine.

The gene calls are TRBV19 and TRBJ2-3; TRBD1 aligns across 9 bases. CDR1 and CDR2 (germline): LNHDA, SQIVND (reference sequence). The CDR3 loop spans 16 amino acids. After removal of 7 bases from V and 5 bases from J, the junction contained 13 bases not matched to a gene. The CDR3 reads CASNPPGTGMKDTQYF. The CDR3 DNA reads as TGTGCCAGTAATCCGCCCGGGACAGGGATGAAAGATACGCAGTATTTT. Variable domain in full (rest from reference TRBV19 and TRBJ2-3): DGGITQSPKYLFRKEGQNVTLSCEQNLNHDAMYWYRQDPGQGLRLIYYSQIVNDFQKGDIAEGYSVSREKKESFPLTVTSAQKNPTAFYLCASNPPGTGMKDTQYFGPGTRLTVL.

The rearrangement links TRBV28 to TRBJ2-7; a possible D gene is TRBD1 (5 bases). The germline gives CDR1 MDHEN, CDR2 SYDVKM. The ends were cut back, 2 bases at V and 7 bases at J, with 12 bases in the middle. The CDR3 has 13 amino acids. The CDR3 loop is CASSLVRVGEQYF. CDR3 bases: TGTGCCAGCAGTTTAGTCAGGGTTGGAGAGCAGTACTTC.

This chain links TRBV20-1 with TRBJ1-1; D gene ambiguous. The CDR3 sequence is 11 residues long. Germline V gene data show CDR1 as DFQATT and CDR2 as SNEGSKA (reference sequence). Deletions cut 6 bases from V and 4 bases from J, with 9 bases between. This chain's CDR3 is CSAQRTTEAFF. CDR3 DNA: TGCAGTGCGCAGCGGACCACTGAAGCTTTCTTT.

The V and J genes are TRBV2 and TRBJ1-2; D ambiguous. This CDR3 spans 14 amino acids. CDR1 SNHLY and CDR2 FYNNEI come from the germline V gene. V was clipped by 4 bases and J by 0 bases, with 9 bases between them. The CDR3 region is CASSAHNANYGYTF. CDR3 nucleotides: TGTGCCAGCAGTGCCCACAACGCTAACTATGGCTACACCTTC.

The CDR3 region is CSVDQGLETQYF. CDR3 nucleotides: TGCAGCGTTGACCAGGGGTTAGAGACCCAGTACTTC. The chain combines TRBV29-1 with TRBJ2-5; tentative D call: TRBD1 (6 bases). The V gene lost 3 bases and the J gene lost 4 bases, with 9 bases spanning the gap. The germline V gene encodes CDR1 SQVTM and CDR2 ANQGSEA. The CDR3 runs 12 residues.